This note documents a single T cell receptor (beta chain) sequence. What it binds is unknown. Clones were sequenced by immunoSEQ multiplex PCR, and TCRdb holds only the in-frame ones, with some missing. Here the sample spans some 93,000 clones, nearly 85% being singletons. This sample was included in a study of PD-1 blockade in classical Hodgkin lymphoma. Study findings and constraints: Complete responders possessed baseline diversity comparable to newly diagnosed patients. Relapsed/refractory patients reportedly had the lowest baseline TCR diversity, below newly diagnosed patients, who were below healthy donors. Whereas CD4+ TCR diversity had risen significantly by C4D1, CD8+ TCR diversity had not.

The sample's time point: cycle 4 day 1 (C4D1), after six to seven weeks of nivolumab. Brentuximab vedotin exposure varied, and every patient relapsed after autologous stem cell transplantation. Looked up from germline, CDR1 is SGHVS and CDR2 is FNYEAQ. The CDR3 has 18 residues. V was pared by 2 bases and J by 4 bases, with 12 bases of the junction left unmatched. This specimen was peripheral blood mononuclear cells (PBMCs), taken before the fourth cycle of nivolumab. This receptor was identified in a human donor with classical Hodgkin lymphoma. This chain links TRBV7-6 with TRBJ2-3; 10 nucleotides align to TRBD2. The CDR3 DNA follows: TGTGCCAGCAGCTTAACTATGCGGCTAGCGGGAGCAGCAGATACGCAGTATTTT. This encodes CASSLTMRLAGAADTQYF. Full variable domain (remainder filled in from reference TRBV7-6 and TRBJ2-3): GAGVSQSPRYKVTKRGQDVALRCDPISGHVSLYWYRQALGQGPEFLTYFNYEAQQDKSGLPNDRFSAERPEGSISTLTIQRTEQRDSAMYRCASSLTMRLAGAADTQYFGPGTRLTVL.